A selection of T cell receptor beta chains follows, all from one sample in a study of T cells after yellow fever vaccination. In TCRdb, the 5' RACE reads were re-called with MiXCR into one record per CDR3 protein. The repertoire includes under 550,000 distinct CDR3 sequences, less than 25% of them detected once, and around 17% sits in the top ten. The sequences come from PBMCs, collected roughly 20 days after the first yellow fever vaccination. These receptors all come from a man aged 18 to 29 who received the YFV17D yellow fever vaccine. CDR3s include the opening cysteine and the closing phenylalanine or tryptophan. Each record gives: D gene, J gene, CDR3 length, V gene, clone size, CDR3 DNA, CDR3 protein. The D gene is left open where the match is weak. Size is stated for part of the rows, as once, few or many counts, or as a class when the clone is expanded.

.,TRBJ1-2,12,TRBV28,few,TGTGCCAGCACGACTACAGGGTTTGGCTACACCTTC,CASTTTGFGYTF
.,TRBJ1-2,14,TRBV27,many,TGTGCCAGCTCAACCTGGGGGGGCAGGGCGGGCTACACCTTC,CASSTWGGRAGYTF
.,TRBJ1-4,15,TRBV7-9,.,TGTGCCAGCAGCTTAGCCGGCGGGCTGGGTGAAAAACTGTTTTTT,CASSLAGGLGEKLFF
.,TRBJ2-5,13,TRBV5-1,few,TGCGCCAGCAGCTTCGGGACACAAGAGACCCAGTACTTC,CASSFGTQETQYF
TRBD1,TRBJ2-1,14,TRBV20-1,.,TGCAGTGCTATCTGGACAGGGGTATCGGATGAGCAGTTCTTC,CSAIWTGVSDEQFF
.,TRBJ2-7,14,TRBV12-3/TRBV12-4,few,TGTGCCAGCAGTTTAGTTCAGGGTGCCAACGAGCAGTACTTC,CASSLVQGANEQYF
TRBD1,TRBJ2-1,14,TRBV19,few,TGTGCCAGTAGTAGAGTGACAGGGGCAAATGAGCAGTTCTTC,CASSRVTGANEQFF
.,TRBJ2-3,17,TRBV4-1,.,TGCGCCAGCAGCCAAGGTTCGGCAGGTCAATACACAGATACGCAGTATTTT,CASSQGSAGQYTDTQYF
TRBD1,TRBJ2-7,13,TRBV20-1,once,TGCAGTGCCCCGGGACAGATCTCCTACGAGCAGTACTTC,CSAPGQISYEQYF
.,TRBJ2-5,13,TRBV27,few,TGTGCCAGCAGTAGAACGTACCAAGAGACCCAGTACTTC,CASSRTYQETQYF
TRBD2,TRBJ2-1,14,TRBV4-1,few,TGCGCCAGCAGCCCCCCTAGCGGGTACAATGAGCAGTTCTTC,CASSPPSGYNEQFF
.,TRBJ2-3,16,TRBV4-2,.,TGTGCCAGCAGCCAAGAATTCGGGGGGCGGGCAGATACGCAGTATTTT,CASSQEFGGRADTQYF
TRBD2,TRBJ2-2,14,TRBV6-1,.,TGTGCCAGCCGGGGACTAGCGAACACCGGGGAGCTGTTTTTT,CASRGLANTGELFF
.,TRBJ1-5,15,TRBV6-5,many,TGTGCCAGCAGTTACGTGGACTTTAGCAATCAGCCCCAGCATTTT,CASSYVDFSNQPQHF
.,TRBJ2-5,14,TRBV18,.,TGTGCCAGCTCACGGGCGGCCGGCGGGGAGACCCAGTACTTC,CASSRAAGGETQYF
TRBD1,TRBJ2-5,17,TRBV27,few,TGTGCCAGCAGTTTATGGACAGGGGGCGAATCTCGAGAGACCCAGTACTTC,CASSLWTGGESRETQYF
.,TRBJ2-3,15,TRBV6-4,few,TGTGCCAGCAGTGCACTTGGGGGGGCCACAGATACGCAGTATTTT,CASSALGGATDTQYF
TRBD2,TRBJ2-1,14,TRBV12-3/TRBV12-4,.,TGTGCCAGCACCGCGGGGGGTGGATTTAATGAGCAGTTCTTC,CASTAGGGFNEQFF
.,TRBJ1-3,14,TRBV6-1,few,TGTGCCAGCAGCACCTGGCCCACTGGAAACACCATATATTTT,CASSTWPTGNTIYF
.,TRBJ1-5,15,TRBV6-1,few,TGTGCCAGCAGTCCTTTTACGGGAGGCAATCAGCCCCAGCATTTT,CASSPFTGGNQPQHF
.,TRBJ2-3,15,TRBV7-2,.,TGTGCCAGTAAATTGTGGGGGACGACTCACGATACGCAGTATTTT,CASKLWGTTHDTQYF
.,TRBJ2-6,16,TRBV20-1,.,TGCAGTTCTATATTTACGGGAACGACTGGGGCCAACGTCCTGACTTTC,CSSIFTGTTGANVLTF
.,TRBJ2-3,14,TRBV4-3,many,TGCGCCAGCAGCCAAGAGTGGGGACTAGATACGCAGTATTTT,CASSQEWGLDTQYF
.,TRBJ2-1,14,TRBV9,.,TGTGCCAGCAGCACCATCTCTTACAACAATGAGCAGTTCTTC,CASSTISYNNEQFF
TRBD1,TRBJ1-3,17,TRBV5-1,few,TGCGCCAGCAGCGATCCCGACAGGGTCCCTTCTGGAAACACCATATATTTT,CASSDPDRVPSGNTIYF
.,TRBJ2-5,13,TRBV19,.,TGTGCCAGTGCTACTCCGCCCGGGGTGACCCAGTACTTC,CASATPPGVTQYF
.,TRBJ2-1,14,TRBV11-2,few,TGTGCCAGCAAGATGACTGGCTTTTACAATGAGCAGTTCTTC,CASKMTGFYNEQFF
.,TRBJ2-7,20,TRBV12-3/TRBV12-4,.,TGTGCCAGCAGTTTAGGATCGGCCGCGCGGGGATCCTCCCGGGTCTACGAGCAGTACTTC,CASSLGSAARGSSRVYEQYF
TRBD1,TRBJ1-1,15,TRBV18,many,TGTGCCAGCTCACCGGGGACAGGGTCGATCACTGAAGCTTTCTTT,CASSPGTGSITEAFF
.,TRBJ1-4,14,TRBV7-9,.,TGTGCCAGCAGCTTTAGTGCAACTAATGAAAAACTGTTTTTT,CASSFSATNEKLFF
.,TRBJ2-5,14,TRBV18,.,TGTGCCAGCTCACCTTCCGGGACCCTAGAGACCCAGTACTTC,CASSPSGTLETQYF
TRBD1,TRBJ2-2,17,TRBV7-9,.,TGTGCCAGCAGCCCGACCCAATGGACAGGGGACACCGGGGAGCTGTTTTTT,CASSPTQWTGDTGELFF
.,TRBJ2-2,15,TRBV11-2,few,TGTGCCAGCCGAATCGTCGGGGGAGACACCGGGGAGCTGTTTTTT,CASRIVGGDTGELFF
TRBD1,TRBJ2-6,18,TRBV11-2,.,TGTGCCAGCAGCTTAGACCGGACAGGGGCATCAGGGGCCAACGTCCTGACTTTC,CASSLDRTGASGANVLTF
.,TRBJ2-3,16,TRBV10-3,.,TGTGCCATCAGTGAGTCGACTAGGGCAGGGTCAGATACGCAGTATTTT,CAISESTRAGSDTQYF
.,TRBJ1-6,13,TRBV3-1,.,TGTGCCAGCAGCCAAGCTTATTCATCACCCCTCCACTTT,CASSQAYSSPLHF
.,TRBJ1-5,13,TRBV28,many,TGTGCCAGCAGTTTAGGGGGCTTTCAGCCCCAGCATTTT,CASSLGGFQPQHF
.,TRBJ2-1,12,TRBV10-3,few,TGTGCCATCCGTCGAGGCGAGAATGAGCAGTTCTTC,CAIRRGENEQFF
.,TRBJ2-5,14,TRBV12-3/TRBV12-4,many,TGTGCCAGCAGTTTACCGACAACGCAAGAGACCCAGTACTTC,CASSLPTTQETQYF
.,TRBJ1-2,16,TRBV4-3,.,TGCGCCAGCAGCCAGAGAGGAGTGGTAGGGGCATATGGCTACACCTTC,CASSQRGVVGAYGYTF
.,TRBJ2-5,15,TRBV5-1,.,TGCGCCAGCACCCCTGGTGGGGGGGCCGGAGAGACCCAGTACTTC,CASTPGGGAGETQYF
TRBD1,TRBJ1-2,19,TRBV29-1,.,TGCAGCGTCCTGCCCCCTTTCTCCGGGACAGGGGTCGTAGGGGATGGCTACACCTTC,CSVLPPFSGTGVVGDGYTF
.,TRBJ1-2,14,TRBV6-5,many,TGTGCCAGCAGTACCGCCATAGGCGGCTATGGCTACACCTTC,CASSTAIGGYGYTF
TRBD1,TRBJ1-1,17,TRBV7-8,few,TGTGCCAGCAGCTCAACACGAGGACAGGGGGACTTCAATGAAGCTTTCTTT,CASSSTRGQGDFNEAFF
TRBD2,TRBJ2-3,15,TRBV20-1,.,TGCAGTGCTAGAGTGGCGGGGGGAAACACAGATACGCAGTATTTT,CSARVAGGNTDTQYF
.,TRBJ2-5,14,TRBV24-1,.,TGTGCCACCAGTGATTATCCAGGGGTGGAGACCCAGTACTTC,CATSDYPGVETQYF
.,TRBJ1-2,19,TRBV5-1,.,TGCGCCAGCAGCTTTCTCCCCGGGAGCTCTCCTGTCGCTAACTATGGCTACACCTTC,CASSFLPGSSPVANYGYTF
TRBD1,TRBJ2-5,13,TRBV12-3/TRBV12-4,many,TGTGCCAGCAGTTTGACAGGGGTAGAGACCCAGTACTTC,CASSLTGVETQYF
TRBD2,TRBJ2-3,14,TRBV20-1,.,TGCAGTGCGTCGACTAGCGGGGTAATAGATACGCAGTATTTT,CSASTSGVIDTQYF
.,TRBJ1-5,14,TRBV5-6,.,TGTGCCAGCAGCGATGGACCGGGCAATCAGCCCCAGCATTTT,CASSDGPGNQPQHF
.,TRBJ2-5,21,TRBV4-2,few,TGTGCCAGCAGCCAAGAACGGTTTGGTTCGCGGGGGCCGCCGGTTCAAGAGACCCAGTACTTC,CASSQERFGSRGPPVQETQYF
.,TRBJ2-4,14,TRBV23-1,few,TGCGCCAGCAGTCAATCATTGGCCAAAAACATTCAGTACTTC,CASSQSLAKNIQYF
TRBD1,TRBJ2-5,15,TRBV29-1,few,TGCAGCGTTGAAGAGCCTGGGACAGCAAAAGAGACCCAGTACTTC,CSVEEPGTAKETQYF
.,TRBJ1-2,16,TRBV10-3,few,TGTGCCATCAGTGACCCGACTTCCGACAACTACTATGGCTACACCTTC,CAISDPTSDNYYGYTF
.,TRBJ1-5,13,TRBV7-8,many,TGTGCCAGCAGCCGCGGCAGCAATCAGCCCCAGCATTTT,CASSRGSNQPQHF